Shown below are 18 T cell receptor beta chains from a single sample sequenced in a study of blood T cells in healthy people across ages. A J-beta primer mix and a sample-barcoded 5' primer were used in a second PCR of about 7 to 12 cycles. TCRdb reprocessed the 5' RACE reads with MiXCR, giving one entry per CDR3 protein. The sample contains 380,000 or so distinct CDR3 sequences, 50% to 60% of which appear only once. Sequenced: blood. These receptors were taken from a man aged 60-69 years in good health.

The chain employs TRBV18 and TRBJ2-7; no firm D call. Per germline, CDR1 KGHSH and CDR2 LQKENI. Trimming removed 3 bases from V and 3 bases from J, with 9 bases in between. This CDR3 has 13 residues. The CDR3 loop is CASSPSRNYEQYF. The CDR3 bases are TGTGCCAGCTCACCCAGCAGAAACTACGAGCAGTACTTC.

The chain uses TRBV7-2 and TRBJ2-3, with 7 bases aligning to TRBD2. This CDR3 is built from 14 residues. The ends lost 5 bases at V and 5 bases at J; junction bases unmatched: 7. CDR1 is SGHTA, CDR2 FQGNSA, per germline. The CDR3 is CASSVSGRGDTQYF. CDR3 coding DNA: TGTGCCAGCAGCGTAAGTGGGAGGGGAGATACGCAGTATTTT.

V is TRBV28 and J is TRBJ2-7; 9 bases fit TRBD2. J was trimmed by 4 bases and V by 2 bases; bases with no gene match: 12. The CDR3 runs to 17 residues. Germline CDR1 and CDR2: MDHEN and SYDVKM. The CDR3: CASSLGFGGGRVYEQYF. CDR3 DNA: TGTGCCAGCAGTTTAGGGTTCGGTGGCGGGAGGGTTTACGAGCAGTACTTC.

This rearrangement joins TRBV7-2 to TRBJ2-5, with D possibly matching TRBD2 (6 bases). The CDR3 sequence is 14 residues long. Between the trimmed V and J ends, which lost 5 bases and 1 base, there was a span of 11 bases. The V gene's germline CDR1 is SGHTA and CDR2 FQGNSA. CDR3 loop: CASSRPGLQETQYF. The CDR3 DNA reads TGTGCCAGCAGCCGCCCGGGACTCCAAGAGACCCAGTACTTC.

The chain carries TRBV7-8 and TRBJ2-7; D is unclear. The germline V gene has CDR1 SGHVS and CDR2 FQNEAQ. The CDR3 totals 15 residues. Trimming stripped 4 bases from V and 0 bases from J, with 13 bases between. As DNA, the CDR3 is TGTGCCAGCAGCTCCGTGGCGACGGTCTCCTACGAGCAGTACTTC. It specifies CASSSVATVSYEQYF.

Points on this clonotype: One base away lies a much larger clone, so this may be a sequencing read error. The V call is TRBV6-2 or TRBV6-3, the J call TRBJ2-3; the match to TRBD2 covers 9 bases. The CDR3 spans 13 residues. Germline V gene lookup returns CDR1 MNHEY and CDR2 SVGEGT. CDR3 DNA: TGTACCAGCAGTTGGTCGGCGGGAGGGCCACAGTATTTT. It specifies CTSSWSAGGPQYF.

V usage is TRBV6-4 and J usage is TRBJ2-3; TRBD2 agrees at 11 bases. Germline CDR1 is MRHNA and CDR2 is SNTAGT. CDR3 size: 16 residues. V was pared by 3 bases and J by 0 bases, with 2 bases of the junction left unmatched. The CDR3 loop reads CASSEIAGGSTDTQYF. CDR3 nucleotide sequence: TGTGCCAGCAGTGAGATAGCGGGAGGGAGCACAGATACGCAGTATTTT.

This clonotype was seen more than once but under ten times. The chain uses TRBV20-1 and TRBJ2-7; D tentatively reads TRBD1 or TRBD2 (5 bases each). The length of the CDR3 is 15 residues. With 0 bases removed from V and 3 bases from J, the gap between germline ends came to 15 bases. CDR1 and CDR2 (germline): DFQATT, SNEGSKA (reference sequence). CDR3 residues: CSARDLQVGVYEQYF. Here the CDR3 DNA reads TGCAGTGCTAGAGATCTGCAGGTGGGGGTCTACGAGCAGTACTTC.

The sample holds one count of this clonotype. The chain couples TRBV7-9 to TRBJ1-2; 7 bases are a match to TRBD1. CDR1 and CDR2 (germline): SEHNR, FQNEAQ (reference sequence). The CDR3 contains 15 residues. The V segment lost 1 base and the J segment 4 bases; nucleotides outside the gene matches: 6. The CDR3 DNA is TGTGCCAGCAGCTTAGTAGTGGGACAGCGCTATGGCTACACCTTC. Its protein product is CASSLVVGQRYGYTF.

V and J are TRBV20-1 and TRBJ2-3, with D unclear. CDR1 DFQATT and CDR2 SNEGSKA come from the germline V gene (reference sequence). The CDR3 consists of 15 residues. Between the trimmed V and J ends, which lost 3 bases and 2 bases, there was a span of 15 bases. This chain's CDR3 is CSASVWESVTDTQYF. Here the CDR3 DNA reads TGCAGTGCTAGCGTCTGGGAATCAGTCACAGATACGCAGTATTTT.

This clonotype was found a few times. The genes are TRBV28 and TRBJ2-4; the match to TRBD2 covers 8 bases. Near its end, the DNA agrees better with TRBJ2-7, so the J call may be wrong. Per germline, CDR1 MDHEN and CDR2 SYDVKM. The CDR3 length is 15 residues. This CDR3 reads CASSFTSGSSYEQYF. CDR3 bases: TGTGCCAGCAGTTTCACTAGCGGTAGCTCCTACGAGCAGTACTTC.

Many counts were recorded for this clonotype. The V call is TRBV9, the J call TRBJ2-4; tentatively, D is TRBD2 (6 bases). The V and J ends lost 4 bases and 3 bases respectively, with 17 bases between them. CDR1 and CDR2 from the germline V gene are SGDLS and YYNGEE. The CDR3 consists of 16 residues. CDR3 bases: TGTGCCAGCAGCCCGCGCGGCGCGGGGAGCAAAAACATTCAGTACTTC. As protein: CASSPRGAGSKNIQYF.

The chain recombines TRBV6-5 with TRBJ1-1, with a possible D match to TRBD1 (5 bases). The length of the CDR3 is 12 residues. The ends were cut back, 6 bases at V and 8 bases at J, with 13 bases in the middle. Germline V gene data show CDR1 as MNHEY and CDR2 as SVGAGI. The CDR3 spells CASRQGETEAFF. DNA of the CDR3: TGTGCCAGCAGACAAGGGGAGACAGAAGCTTTCTTT.

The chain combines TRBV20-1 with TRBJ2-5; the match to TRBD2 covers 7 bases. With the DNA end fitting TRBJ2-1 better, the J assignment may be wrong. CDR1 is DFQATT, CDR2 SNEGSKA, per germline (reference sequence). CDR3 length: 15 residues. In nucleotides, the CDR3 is TGCAGTGCTAGGGAAAGACTAGCAGTTCAAGAGACCCAGTTCTTC. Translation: CSARERLAVQETQFF.

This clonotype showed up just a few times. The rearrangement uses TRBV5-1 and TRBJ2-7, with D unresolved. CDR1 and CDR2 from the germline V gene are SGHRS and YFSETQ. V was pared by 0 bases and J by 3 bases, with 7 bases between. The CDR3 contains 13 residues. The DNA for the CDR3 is TGCGCCAGCAGCTTGGGCATTGACTACGAGCAGTACTTC. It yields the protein CASSLGIDYEQYF.

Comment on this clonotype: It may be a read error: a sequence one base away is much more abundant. The CDR3 is CSARPLASGRVNEQYF. The CDR3, as DNA: TGCAGTGCTAGACCACTGGCTAGCGGGAGGGTTAATGAGCAGTACTTC. J is TRBJ2-7 and V is TRBV20-1; 12 bases are shared with TRBD2. The V gene end was trimmed by 2 bases and the J gene end by 7 bases; junction bases not matched to a gene: 12. Germline CDR1 is DFQATT and CDR2 is SNEGSKA (reference sequence). The CDR3 sequence is 16 residues long.

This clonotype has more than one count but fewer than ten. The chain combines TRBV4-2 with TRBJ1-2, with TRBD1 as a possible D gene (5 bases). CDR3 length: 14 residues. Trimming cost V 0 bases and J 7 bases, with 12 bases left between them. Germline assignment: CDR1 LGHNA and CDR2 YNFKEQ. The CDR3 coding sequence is TGTGCCAGCAGCCAAGATTGGGGGGGACCTGGCTACACCTTC. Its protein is CASSQDWGGPGYTF.

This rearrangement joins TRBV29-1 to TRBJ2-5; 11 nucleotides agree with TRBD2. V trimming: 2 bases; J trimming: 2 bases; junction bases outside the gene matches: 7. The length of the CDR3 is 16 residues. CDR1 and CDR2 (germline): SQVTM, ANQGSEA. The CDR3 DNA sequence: TGCAGCGTTGAACTTATGACTAGCGGGGCACAAGAGACCCAGTACTTC. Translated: CSVELMTSGAQETQYF.